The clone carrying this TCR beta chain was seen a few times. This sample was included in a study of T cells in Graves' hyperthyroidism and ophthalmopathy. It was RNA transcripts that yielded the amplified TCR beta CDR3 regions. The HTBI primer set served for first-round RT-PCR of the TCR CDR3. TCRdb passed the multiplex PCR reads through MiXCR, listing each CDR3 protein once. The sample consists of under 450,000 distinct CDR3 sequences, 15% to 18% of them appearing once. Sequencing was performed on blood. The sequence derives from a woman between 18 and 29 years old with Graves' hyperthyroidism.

Written as DNA, the CDR3 is TGTGCCAGCAGCCCCATTGGGTATGGCTACGAGCAGTACTTC. It encodes CASSPIGYGYEQYF. This sequence joins TRBV3-1 and TRBJ2-7; unclear D gene. The CDR3 spans 14 residues. CDR1 LGHDT and CDR2 YNNKEL come from the germline V gene (reference sequence). Trimming took off 4 bases at V and 3 bases at J, with 13 bases between the two ends.